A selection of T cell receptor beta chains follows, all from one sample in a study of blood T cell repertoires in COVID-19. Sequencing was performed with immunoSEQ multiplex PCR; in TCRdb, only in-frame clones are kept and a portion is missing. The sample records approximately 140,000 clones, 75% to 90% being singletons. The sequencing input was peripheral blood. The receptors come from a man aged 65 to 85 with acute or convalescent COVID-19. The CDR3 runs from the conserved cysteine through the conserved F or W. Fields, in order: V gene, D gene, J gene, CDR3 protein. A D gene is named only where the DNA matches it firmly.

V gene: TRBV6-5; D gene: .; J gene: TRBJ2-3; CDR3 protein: CASRETGTDTQYF
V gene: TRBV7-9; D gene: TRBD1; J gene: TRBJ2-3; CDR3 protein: CASSFDYRGDTQYF
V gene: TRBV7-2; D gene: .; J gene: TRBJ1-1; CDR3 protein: CASSLGWDGGKNTEAFF
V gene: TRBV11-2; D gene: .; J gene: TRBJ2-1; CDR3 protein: CASSSNAGSSYNEQFF
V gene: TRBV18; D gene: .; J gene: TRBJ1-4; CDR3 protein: CASSPGIPEGDEKLFF
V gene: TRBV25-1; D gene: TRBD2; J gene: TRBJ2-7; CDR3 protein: CASSNAGGYEQYF
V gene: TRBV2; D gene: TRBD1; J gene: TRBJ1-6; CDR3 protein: CASADRVASPLHF
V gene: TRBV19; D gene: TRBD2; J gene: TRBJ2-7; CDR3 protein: CASRPWGGYEQYF
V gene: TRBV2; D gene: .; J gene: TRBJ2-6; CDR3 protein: CASHRVSGANVLTF
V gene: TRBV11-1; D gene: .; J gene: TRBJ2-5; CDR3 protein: CASSLGGQSETQYF
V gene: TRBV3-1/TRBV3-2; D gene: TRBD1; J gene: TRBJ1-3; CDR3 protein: CASSQGRQGRNTIYF
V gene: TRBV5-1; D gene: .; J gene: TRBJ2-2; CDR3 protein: CASSSSTGTGELFF
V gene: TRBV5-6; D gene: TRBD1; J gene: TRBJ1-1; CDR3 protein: CASSIAGQTKAFF
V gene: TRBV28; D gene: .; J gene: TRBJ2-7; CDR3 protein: CASSLGDSPYEQYF
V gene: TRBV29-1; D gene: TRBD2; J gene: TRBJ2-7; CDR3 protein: CSVSQRGEQYF
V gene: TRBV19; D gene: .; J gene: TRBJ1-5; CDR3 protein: CASSITGPFSNQPQHF
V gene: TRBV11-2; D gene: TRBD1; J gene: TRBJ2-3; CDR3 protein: CASSLGQGNTQYF
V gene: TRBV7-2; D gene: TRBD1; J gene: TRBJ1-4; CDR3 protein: CASSWDRVEKLFF
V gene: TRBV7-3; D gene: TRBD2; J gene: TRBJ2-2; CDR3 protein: CASTLDGAGDTGELFF
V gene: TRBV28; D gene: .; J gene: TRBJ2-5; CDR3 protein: CASSFGLRRETQYF
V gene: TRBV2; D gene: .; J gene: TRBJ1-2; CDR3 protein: CASSEQVHDGYTF
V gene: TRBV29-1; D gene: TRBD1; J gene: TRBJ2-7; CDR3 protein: CSAITGVGEYEQYF
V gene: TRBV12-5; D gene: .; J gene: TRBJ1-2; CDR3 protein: CASGLKAYGYTF
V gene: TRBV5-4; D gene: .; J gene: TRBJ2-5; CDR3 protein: CASSRAPQETQYF
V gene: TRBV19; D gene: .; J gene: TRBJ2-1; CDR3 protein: CASCRDNEQFF
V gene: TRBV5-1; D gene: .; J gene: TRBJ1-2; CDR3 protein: CASSLDRGSYGYTF
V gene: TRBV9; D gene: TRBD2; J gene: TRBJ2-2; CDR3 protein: CASSVVGLAENTGELFF
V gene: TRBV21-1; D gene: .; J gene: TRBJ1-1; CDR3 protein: CASSKLGGAEAFF
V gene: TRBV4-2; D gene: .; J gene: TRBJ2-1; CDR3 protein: CASSQDLNEQFF
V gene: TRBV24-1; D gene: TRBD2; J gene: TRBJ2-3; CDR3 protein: CATSLAGPTDTQYF
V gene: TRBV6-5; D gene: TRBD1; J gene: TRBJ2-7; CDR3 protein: CASSYSDRGTYEQYF
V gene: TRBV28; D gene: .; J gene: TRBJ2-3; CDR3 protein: CASYRVNTDTQYF
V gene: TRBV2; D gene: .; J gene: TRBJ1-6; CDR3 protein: CASSEWAGGANSPLHF
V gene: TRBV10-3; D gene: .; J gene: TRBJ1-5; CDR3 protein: CAISESTRGHDQPQHF
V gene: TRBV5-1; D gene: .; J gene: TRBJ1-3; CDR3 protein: CASSLGTGSGNTIYF
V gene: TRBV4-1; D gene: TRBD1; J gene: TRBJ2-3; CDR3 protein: CASGGQGADTQYF
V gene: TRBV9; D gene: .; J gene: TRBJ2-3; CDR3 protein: CASSVEDFTDTQYF
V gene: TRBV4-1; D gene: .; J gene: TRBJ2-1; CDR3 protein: CASSQDPGGTSYNEQFF
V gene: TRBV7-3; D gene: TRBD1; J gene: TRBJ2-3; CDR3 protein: CASSSDRGADTQYF
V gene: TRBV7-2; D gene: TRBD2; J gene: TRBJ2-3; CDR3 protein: CASSAGLAGGQDTQYF
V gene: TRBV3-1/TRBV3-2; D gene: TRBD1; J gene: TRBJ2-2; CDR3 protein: CASSPTGGHGELFF
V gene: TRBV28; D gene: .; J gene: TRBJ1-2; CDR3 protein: CASSRNGGRSYGYTF
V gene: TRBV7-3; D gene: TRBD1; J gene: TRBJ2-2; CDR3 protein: CASSLRQGAPYTGELFF
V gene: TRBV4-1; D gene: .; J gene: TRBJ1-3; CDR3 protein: CASSQVRTGGNTIYF
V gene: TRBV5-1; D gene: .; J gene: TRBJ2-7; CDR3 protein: CASSVGTPGSGEQYF
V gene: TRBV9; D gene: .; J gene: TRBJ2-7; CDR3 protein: CASSRDTNYEQYF
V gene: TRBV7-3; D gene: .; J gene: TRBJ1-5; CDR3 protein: CASSPPTGYSNQPQHF
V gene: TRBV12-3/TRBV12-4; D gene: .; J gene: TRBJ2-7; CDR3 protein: CASSPGFHEQYF